This TCR beta chain was sequenced during a study of blood T cell repertoires in COVID-19. Study information: Acute-phase and convalescent COVID-19 samples originated in the United States, Italy and Spain. PBMCs, B-cell-depleted T cells, or T cells were the source of the cDNA or gDNA that made up the material.

Germline CDR1 is SGHNT and CDR2 is YYREEE (reference sequence). The length of the CDR3 is 15 residues. The V segment lost 4 bases and the J segment 1 base; nucleotides outside the gene matches: 4. The authors' processing: Reference gene primers were amplified, and this amplification served to estimate nucleated cell counts. Clones were read by immunoSEQ multiplex PCR, and TCRdb kept only the in-frame ones, dropping some. V and J calls and clone size are copied from that table; D and trimming were computed from the DNA. The sample lists roughly 81,000 clones, about 86% occurring once. V usage is TRBV5-4 and J usage is TRBJ2-3; 9 bases line up with TRBD2. The TCR comes from a man at least 80 years old with active or convalescent COVID-19. Sequenced: peripheral blood. In DNA, the CDR3 is TGTGCCAGCAGCCTGATAGCGGGGGGCACAGATACGCAGTATTTT. Its translation: CASSLIAGGTDTQYF.